These T cell receptor beta chains were read from a single sample in a study of blood T cell repertoires in COVID-19. Repertoires were generated with immunoSEQ multiplex PCR, while TCRdb's copy carries only in-frame clones and drops some. This sample carries over 40,000 clones, roughly 88% of them seen once, and the ten largest clones take roughly 2.7%. The material sequenced was peripheral blood. These receptors were taken from a man aged 80 or over with acute or convalescent COVID-19. The CDR3 runs from the conserved cysteine through the conserved F or W. The D gene is left open where the match is weak. Size tells how often a clone was seen (once, few, many) or the class of an expanded clone, and some rows leave it out.

DNA,CDR3,V,J,D,size
TGTGCCAGTAGTATACCAAAGGGGCTTGCAGATACGCAGTATTTT,CASSIPKGLADTQYF,TRBV19,TRBJ2-3,-,-
TGTGCCAGCACCTCCGGAAGTAACAGGTACAATGAGCAGTTCTTC,CASTSGSNRYNEQFF,TRBV7-9,TRBJ2-1,-,-
TGTGCCAGCAGCGGACAGGAGAACATTCAGTACTTC,CASSGQENIQYF,TRBV6-2/TRBV6-3,TRBJ2-4,TRBD1,-
TGTGCCAGCTCCCGGGAGGACACTGGGGCCAACGTCCTGACTTTC,CASSREDTGANVLTF,TRBV18,TRBJ2-6,TRBD2,-
TGTGCCAGCAGTTCAGCCGGGACAGGGGGCTATGGCTACACCTTC,CASSSAGTGGYGYTF,TRBV27,TRBJ1-2,TRBD1,-
TGTGCCAGTAGCTCCGGAAACACCATATATTTT,CASSSGNTIYF,TRBV19,TRBJ1-3,-,-
TGTGCCAGCAGCTCGACCGTCGGGTATAATTCACCCCTCCACTTT,CASSSTVGYNSPLHF,TRBV7-9,TRBJ1-6,-,few
TGTGCCAGCTCACCCCAGGGGTATCAGCCCCAGCATTTT,CASSPQGYQPQHF,TRBV18,TRBJ1-5,-,-
TGTGCCAGCAGCCAGGACAGGCATGAAGCTTTCTTT,CASSQDRHEAFF,TRBV5-6,TRBJ1-1,TRBD1,-
TGTGCCAGCTCCCCGGGCGGGGGTGCTTTTGAGACCCAGTACTTC,CASSPGGGAFETQYF,TRBV9,TRBJ2-5,TRBD2,-
TGTGCCAGCTCACTATCGGGGGACTCCTACAATGAGCAGTTCTTC,CASSLSGDSYNEQFF,TRBV18,TRBJ2-1,-,-
TGTGCCAGCAGCCAACAGGGCATCCCTAATGAAAAACTGTTTTTT,CASSQQGIPNEKLFF,TRBV14,TRBJ1-4,-,once
TGCGCCAGCAGCTTGGAGGCGGCCGTGAACACTGAAGCTTTCTTT,CASSLEAAVNTEAFF,TRBV5-1,TRBJ1-1,-,-
TGTGCCAGCAGTGTGCTTAGCGGGGAGTCCTACGAGCAGTACTTC,CASSVLSGESYEQYF,TRBV25-1,TRBJ2-7,TRBD2,-
TGTGCCGGACAAGGGCTCTCAAAGGCTGGGGCCAACGTCCTGACTTTC,CAGQGLSKAGANVLTF,TRBV2,TRBJ2-6,-,-
TGTGCCAGCACTAGGGGGTTGTCCTCCTACGAGCAGTACTTC,CASTRGLSSYEQYF,TRBV6-5,TRBJ2-7,-,-
TGTGCCAGCAGCTTAGGAGCGGGGCAGGTTGGAACGCAGTATTTT,CASSLGAGQVGTQYF,TRBV7-9,TRBJ2-3,TRBD2,-
TGTGCCAGCAGCTCAGGACTAGCGGGGGGTGATACGCAGTATTTT,CASSSGLAGGDTQYF,TRBV7-2,TRBJ2-3,TRBD2,-
TGCAGCGTTGAAGGAGGGCAAAGACCAGATTCACCCCTCCACTTT,CSVEGGQRPDSPLHF,TRBV29-1,TRBJ1-6,-,-
TGTGCCAGCAGCTTGGAGACGGGGGTAGAGACCCAGTACTTC,CASSLETGVETQYF,TRBV5-4,TRBJ2-5,-,-
TGTGCCAGTAGTATTGCGGGGACAGGGGACCTCTCCTATAATTCACCCCTCCACTTT,CASSIAGTGDLSYNSPLHF,TRBV19,TRBJ1-6,TRBD1,-
TGCGCCAGCAGCTTGTTTACAGACGGAGAGCAGTACTTC,CASSLFTDGEQYF,TRBV5-1,TRBJ2-7,-,-
TGTGCCAGCAGTTCCTCCGGGTACGAGCAGTACTTC,CASSSSGYEQYF,TRBV7-8,TRBJ2-7,-,once
TGTGCCAGCACTCTGGACAGGGGAGCAGATCAGCCCCAGCATTTT,CASTLDRGADQPQHF,TRBV6-6,TRBJ1-5,TRBD1,-
TGTGCCAGCAGCTTGGGAGTAGCGGGGGGGAGCCCAGATACGCAGTATTTT,CASSLGVAGGSPDTQYF,TRBV11-2,TRBJ2-3,TRBD2,once
TGCGCCACCTCCCGGGGAAGGGAGACCCAGTACTTC,CATSRGRETQYF,TRBV5-1,TRBJ2-5,-,-
TGTGCCAGTTCTGACCGCCAGCTCAGCGGGGGTTACCTTCATGGGGCCAACGTCCTGACTTTC,CASSDRQLSGGYLHGANVLTF,TRBV19,TRBJ2-6,TRBD2,-
TGTGCCAGCAGTGAAATCAGTCTGGGGGGGGAAAAACTGTTTTTT,CASSEISLGGEKLFF,TRBV2,TRBJ1-4,-,-
TGTGCCAGCACCACCCTAGGGGGGAACACTGAAGCTTTCTTT,CASTTLGGNTEAFF,TRBV3-1/TRBV3-2,TRBJ1-1,-,-
TGTGCCAGCAGCCGTGAAATTAATGAGGATGAAGCTTTCTTT,CASSREINEDEAFF,TRBV6-5,TRBJ1-1,-,once
TGTGCCAGCAGTGAAAGGGTACCACAGGGTCTCAACATTCAGTACTTC,CASSERVPQGLNIQYF,TRBV6-1,TRBJ2-4,-,-
TGCGCCAGCAGCTTGGGGACAGTCGATAGCAATCAGCCCCAGCATTTT,CASSLGTVDSNQPQHF,TRBV5-1,TRBJ1-5,-,-
TGTGCCAGCAGTGATGTCAGAGGTCGCTCTGGAAACACCATATATTTT,CASSDVRGRSGNTIYF,TRBV2,TRBJ1-3,-,-
TGTGCCAGCAGCCAACAAGGGGGAGGGGAAGCTTTCTTT,CASSQQGGGEAFF,TRBV14,TRBJ1-1,-,-
TGTGCCAGCATCCTGGGGCCAGGGGGGACTGAAGCTTTCTTT,CASILGPGGTEAFF,TRBV27,TRBJ1-1,TRBD1,-
TGTGCCAGCAGCATTCTTAGCGGGAGCCAAGAGACCCAGTACTTC,CASSILSGSQETQYF,TRBV5-6,TRBJ2-5,TRBD2,few
TGTGCCAGCAGCCTCGGGACAGCTGGAAACACCATATATTTT,CASSLGTAGNTIYF,TRBV7-8,TRBJ1-3,TRBD1,-
TGTGCCAGCAGCTTGTTAAGAGGAGAAAAACTGTTTTTT,CASSLLRGEKLFF,TRBV13,TRBJ1-4,-,-
TGTGCCAGCAGTCTTAACAGGGTTGAGGGCTACACCTTC,CASSLNRVEGYTF,TRBV12-3/TRBV12-4,TRBJ1-2,-,-
TGTGCCAGCAGTCCGGGACAGGGAGACACAGATACGCAGTATTTT,CASSPGQGDTDTQYF,TRBV6-5,TRBJ2-3,TRBD1,-
TGTGCCAGCAGCTCCCAAGCGGGGGAACTGAATACGCAGTATTTT,CASSSQAGELNTQYF,TRBV7-6,TRBJ2-3,TRBD2,-
TGTGCCAGCAGCCCGATAGCGGGGGGGCTTGATACGCAGTATTTT,CASSPIAGGLDTQYF,TRBV5-4,TRBJ2-3,TRBD2,-
TGTGCCAGCAGCTTCGGCGGGGGGGCAGTCAACGGGGAGCTGTTTTTT,CASSFGGGAVNGELFF,TRBV11-3,TRBJ2-2,TRBD2,-
TGTGCCAGTAGTACTAGGCGACTAGCCCCCTACGAGCAGTACTTC,CASSTRRLAPYEQYF,TRBV19,TRBJ2-7,TRBD2,-
TGTGCCAGCAGCTTACGGGTTTCTCCTTCCGCTGGCTACACCTTC,CASSLRVSPSAGYTF,TRBV7-9,TRBJ1-2,-,-
TGTGCCAGCAGTCTAGCGGAAAACTCCTACAATGAGCAGTTCTTC,CASSLAENSYNEQFF,TRBV7-8,TRBJ2-1,TRBD2,few
TGTGCCAGTAGAGCCCCCGGGAGGTCGGGCGGCTACACCTTC,CASRAPGRSGGYTF,TRBV19,TRBJ1-2,-,-
TGCGCCAGCAGCCGGACAGGGGAGGGCGAGCAGTACTTC,CASSRTGEGEQYF,TRBV10-1,TRBJ2-7,TRBD1,-
TGTGCCAGCAGCTGGGTCACAGGCGAGCAGTACTTC,CASSWVTGEQYF,TRBV5-6,TRBJ2-7,-,-
TGTGCCACCAGCAGAGATGGACAAAACGTAAATGAAGCTTTCTTT,CATSRDGQNVNEAFF,TRBV15,TRBJ1-1,-,-
TGTGCCACCAGCAGCCTTGGGAGAAGGAGGGAGACCCAGTACTTC,CATSSLGRRRETQYF,TRBV15,TRBJ2-5,-,-